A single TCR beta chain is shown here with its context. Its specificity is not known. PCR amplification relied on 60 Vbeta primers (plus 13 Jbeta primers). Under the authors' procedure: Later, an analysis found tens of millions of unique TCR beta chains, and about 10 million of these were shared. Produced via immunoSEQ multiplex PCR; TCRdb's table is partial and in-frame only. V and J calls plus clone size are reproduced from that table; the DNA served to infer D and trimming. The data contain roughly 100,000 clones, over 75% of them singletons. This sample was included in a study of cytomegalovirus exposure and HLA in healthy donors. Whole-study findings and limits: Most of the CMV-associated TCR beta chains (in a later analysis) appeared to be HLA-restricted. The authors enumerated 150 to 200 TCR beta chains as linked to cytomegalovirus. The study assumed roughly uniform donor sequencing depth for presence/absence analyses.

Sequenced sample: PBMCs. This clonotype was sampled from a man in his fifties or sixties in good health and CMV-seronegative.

The CDR3 DNA reads TGTGCCAGCAGCTCAACCGGGACAGGGGGCGCTGGGACCCAGTACTTC. This codes for CASSSTGTGGAGTQYF. The chain uses TRBV9 and TRBJ2-5; 12 bases align to TRBD1. Trimming removed 4 bases from V and 7 bases from J; junction bases left unmatched: 11. The CDR3 covers 16 residues. Germline V lookup: CDR1 SGDLS, CDR2 YYNGEE.